This TCR beta chain was found in a study of cytomegalovirus exposure and HLA in healthy donors. Whole-study findings and limits: Across HLA loci, a later analysis found differing TCR association rates, with DRB1 most and HLA-C fewest. Reports indicate that TCR beta sequences accurately predicted the HLA-A and HLA-B alleles of most subjects. There were several of the most significant clusters that appeared linked to common viral pathogens in a later analysis.

CDR1 and CDR2 (germline): LGHNA, YNFKEQ. The CDR3 covers 17 residues. V was pared by 1 base and J by 5 bases, with 10 bases of the junction left unmatched. With 60 Vbeta and 13 Jbeta primers, the PCR was carried out. This table comes from immunoSEQ multiplex PCR, and its TCRdb copy is limited to in-frame clones, with some not included. Across about 67,000 clones, the top ten clones capture around 1.6% of the sample. In the case of this clone: Antigen unknown.

V usage is TRBV4-2 and J usage is TRBJ2-1; 8 bases fit TRBD2. The source is a woman aged 25 to 39 in good health and CMV-seronegative. Source material: PBMCs. CDR3 in amino acids: CASSQGPQLAEDNEQFF. CDR3 sequence (DNA): TGTGCCAGCAGCCAAGGTCCGCAACTAGCGGAGGACAATGAGCAGTTCTTC.